The rows below give T cell receptor beta chains drawn from one sample of a study of post-analysis software for immune sequencing data. TCRdb re-called the PCR reads with MiXCR, one entry per CDR3 protein. Found here are 600,000 to 700,000 distinct CDR3 sequences, 55% to 70% of them singletons; the top ten hold about 10%. Sequencing was done on a sample of blood. These TCRs come from a girl aged 2-10 years with multiple sclerosis. The conserved cysteine and the conserved F or W are not part of the CDR3 here.

cdr3_aa | v_call
SASGAPEDLAKNIQY | TRBV29-1
ASCSLDSSYNEQF | TRBV2
ASSLGEVSDTQY | TRBV5-1
ASSSEQADQPQH | TRBV12-3/TRBV12-4
ASSPATNEQF | TRBV9
ASSLGTGMNTEAF | TRBV7-9
SASPGGRANEQF | TRBV20-1
AISDGTGGFWYGYT | TRBV10-3
ASSPGITNGPSTDTQY | TRBV3-1
ASSRNRGAGNEKLF | TRBV7-2
ASSSQKGGVSTDTQY | TRBV9
ASSYAQDSLYEQY | TRBV6-2/TRBV6-3
ASSYSPSETYEQY | TRBV6-5
ASSEVQVGDRDHRTDTQY | TRBV25-1
AIKSSSYEQY | TRBV10-3
ASSLESGGETQY | TRBV7-6
SMGFIRTDTQY | TRBV29-1
ASSVAGGQVGSPLH | TRBV9
SVVSSTDTQY | TRBV29-1
SVFFAEAF | TRBV29-1
ASSRAGDTQY | TRBV27
ASSLRSWRRDEQY | TRBV6-5
SAREAGDLTDTQY | TRBV20-1
SARDWDSPNQPQH | TRBV20-1
ASRLVGGKTQY | TRBV12-3/TRBV12-4
ASSYSAGSSYEQY | TRBV6-5
ASSQADDYGYT | TRBV6-1
SSSGTSGRNEQF | TRBV20-1
ASSSRQGVNYGYT | TRBV6-6
ASRSSGSTDTQY | TRBV27
SARGAGMVYRDTQY | TRBV20-1
SVWGLARDTQY | TRBV29-1
ASSQDPSNTGELF | TRBV4-1
ASSYPGTSSYNEQF | TRBV6-5
ASSFVGQGSYNEQF | TRBV12-3/TRBV12-4
ASSLDRVQPQH | TRBV7-6
ASSQSGGAVCNEQF | TRBV6-2/TRBV6-3
ASNGNSGGRETQY | TRBV4-1
ASSFVLAKSGRDEQY | TRBV5-1
ASSPQDRQSNPPY | TRBV4-2
ASSLVGRDYEQY | TRBV7-6
ASSQYPGLAGDGELF | TRBV7-6
ASSFPDRSSYNEQF | TRBV7-9
ASSNFAGSYNEQF | TRBV10-1
ASSQDIAPREQF | TRBV3-1
SVDVGSGTDTQY | TRBV29-1
ASSQVTSGMGEQY | TRBV3-1
ASSSFGTGLNNEQF | TRBV7-2
ASSLETVETQY | TRBV7-7
ASSGRPGLAVPDTQY | TRBV5-1
ASSHRSGASYNEQF | TRBV3-1
ASSYSARGSETQY | TRBV6-2/TRBV6-3
SVNPGLAGQTQY | TRBV29-1
SARGRHGYT | TRBV20-1
ASSNLLAGGLF | TRBV11-2
ASRRKGLAEYNEQF | TRBV3-1
AGSPLTSGTNEQF | TRBV7-9
ASSLATTSPLH | TRBV7-6